The T cell receptor (beta chain) under discussion was sequenced for a study of blood T cell repertoires in COVID-19. Germline CDR1 MNHEY, CDR2 SVGEGT. V was pared by 4 bases and J by 5 bases, with 9 bases between. The length of the CDR3 is 14 residues. TCRdb's copy holds only in-frame clones and misses some; the assay was immunoSEQ multiplex PCR. This table has a few hundred thousand clones, roughly 87% appearing once. Participant ages covered roughly 18 to 89 years across 20 to 30 US areas. Participants were placed into cohorts based on the clinical history they reported. This sequence joins TRBV6-2 or TRBV6-3 and TRBJ1-6; D perhaps matches TRBD1 (6 bases). The clonotype originates from a woman aged 30 to 39 who had recovered from COVID-19. Specimen: PBMCs or T cells enriched from blood (not recorded which). CDR3 DNA sequence: TGTGCCAGCAGTTTACAGGGTAATAATTCACCCCTCCACTTT. Translated, it gives CASSLQGNNSPLHF.